This entry lists 16 T cell receptor beta chains sequenced from one sample in a study of CD8+ T cells in alopecia areata. RNA was isolated and reverse transcribed to cDNA, the sequencing template. Here immunoSEQ multiplex PCR was the method, and the copy in TCRdb shows in-frame clones only, minus some. The sample has about 120,000 clones, more than 40% seen once; the top ten hold 0.46%. Treatment meaning: oral pan-JAK inhibitor, 5-10 mg twice daily. This material consisted of CD4+ T cells sorted from blood, taken at week 4, from a patient treated with tofacitinib. The receptor source for this set is a human donor with alopecia areata.

This clone appeared a few times. V and J are TRBV2 and TRBJ2-2; D ambiguous. Germline loops: CDR1 SNHLY, CDR2 FYNNEI. This CDR3 spans 15 amino acids. Trimming cost V 3 bases and J 0 bases, with 8 bases left between them. In DNA form, the CDR3 reads TGTGCCAGCAGTGAGCAACGGCCGAACACCGGGGAGCTGTTTTTT. This gives the protein CASSEQRPNTGELFF.

CDR3 nucleotides: TGTGCCAGCAGCGATCGAGTCTACGAGCAGTACTTC. Translation gives CASSDRVYEQYF. V usage is TRBV25-1 and J usage is TRBJ2-7; D not certain. Germline CDR1 is MGHDK and CDR2 is SYGVNS. V lost 6 bases to trimming and J lost 3 bases, with 9 bases between them. The CDR3 totals 12 residues.

The rearrangement uses TRBV30 and TRBJ1-2, with D possibly being TRBD1 (6 bases). Trimming took off 2 bases at V and 2 bases at J, with 12 bases between the two ends. The germline V gene encodes CDR1 GTSNPN and CDR2 SVGIG (reference sequence). The CDR3 extends over 14 amino acids. The CDR3 region has the DNA TGTGCCTGGAGTCGTACAGGGACAAACTATGGCTACACCTTC. The encoded protein is CAWSRTGTNYGYTF.

This clone came up once. This chain connects TRBV2 to TRBJ2-2; 9 nucleotides agree with TRBD2. The CDR3 contains 14 residues. Looked up from germline, CDR1 is SNHLY and CDR2 is FYNNEI. V lost 8 bases and J lost 1; bases outside the gene matches: 2. CDR3 nucleotide sequence: TGTGCCAGCCGACTAGCGGAGAACACCGGGGAGCTGTTTTTT. Encoded protein: CASRLAENTGELFF.

The chain combines TRBV29-1 with TRBJ2-3; 8 bases agree with TRBD1. Germline V lookup: CDR1 SQVTM, CDR2 ANQGSEA. This CDR3 is 14 amino acids long. The V and J ends lost 5 bases and 2 bases, in that order; junction bases with no gene match: 6. CDR3 sequence: CSVRQGLSTDTQYF. CDR3 DNA: TGCAGCGTTAGACAGGGGTTGTCCACAGATACGCAGTATTTT.

The chain links TRBV30 to TRBJ2-6; D is unclear. Germline lookup yields CDR1 GTSNPN and CDR2 SVGIG (reference sequence). This CDR3 comprises 15 residues. V lost 2 bases and J 1 base, leaving 9 bases between the germline ends. The CDR3 coding sequence is TGTGCCTGGAGTACCCACGCGTCTGGGGCCAACGTCCTGACTTTC. Encoded protein: CAWSTHASGANVLTF.

The chain employs TRBV6-5 and TRBJ1-6; maybe TRBD1 (5 bases). There are 15 residues in the CDR3. Trimming stripped 2 bases from V and 7 bases from J, with 12 bases between. CDR1 and CDR2 (germline): MNHEY, SVGAGI. Here the CDR3 DNA reads TGTGCCAGCAGTTACGGCGACAGAGGGAATTCACCCCTCCACTTT. The encoded protein is CASSYGDRGNSPLHF.

This clone was observed a few times. J is TRBJ2-5 and V is TRBV10-3; TRBD1 matches at 10 bases. Per the germline V gene, CDR1 is ENHRY and CDR2 is SYGVKD. This CDR3 contains 16 residues. Losses at the gene ends were 5 bases for V and 4 bases for J; bases not matched to a gene: 10. CDR3: CAISLSGTGVGETQYF. The CDR3 coding sequence is TGTGCCATCAGTCTTTCCGGGACAGGGGTGGGAGAGACCCAGTACTTC.

As regards this clone: Different DNA sequences within this sample yield the same CDR3. This chain uses TRBV7-2 with TRBJ2-7; D unresolved. Germline lookup yields CDR1 SGHTA and CDR2 FQGNSA. The CDR3 has 11 amino acids. Trimming shortened V by 3 bases and J by 3 bases, and 3 bases separated the two germline ends. CDR3 amino acids: CASSLSYEQYF. Here the CDR3 DNA reads TGTGCCAGCAGCTTGAGCTACGAGCAGTACTTC.

This chain uses TRBV25-1 with TRBJ1-1; perhaps TRBD1 as D (5 bases). The CDR3 contains 15 residues. Looked up from germline, CDR1 is MGHDK and CDR2 is SYGVNS. V dropped 3 bases and J dropped 5 bases, with 16 bases sitting between them. The CDR3 nucleotides are TGTGCCAGCAGTGAGTCGTTTAGGGGTAGGACTGAAGCTTTCTTT. Protein: CASSESFRGRTEAFF.

The chain employs TRBV9 and TRBJ2-5; 8 positions match TRBD1. V lost 3 bases to trimming and J lost 2 bases; unmatched junction nucleotides: 15. This CDR3 comprises 18 residues. Germline V gene lookup returns CDR1 SGDLS and CDR2 YYNGEE. CDR3: CASSAHLGQGLGQETQYF. The CDR3 DNA follows: TGTGCCAGCAGCGCGCATTTAGGACAGGGATTGGGGCAAGAGACCCAGTACTTC.

This clone was counted a few times. J is TRBJ1-2 and V is TRBV9, with D possibly being TRBD1 (5 bases). This CDR3 comprises 13 residues. V lost 3 bases to trimming and J lost 8 bases, with 14 bases between them. CDR1 and CDR2 from the germline V gene are SGDLS and YYNGEE. The CDR3, as DNA: TGTGCCAGCAGCGACCCGTACAGGAACGGCTACACCTTC. It codes for CASSDPYRNGYTF.

The chain carries TRBV6-6 and TRBJ2-7, with unresolved D. Trimming pared 6 bases from V and 6 bases from J, leaving 18 bases between. The CDR3 is made up of 14 amino acids. Germline V gives CDR1 MNHNY, CDR2 SVGAGI (reference sequence). CDR3 in amino acids: CASSDPDGAAEQYF. The CDR3 DNA follows: TGTGCCAGCAGCGACCCTGACGGTGCGGCCGAGCAGTACTTC.

This chain joins TRBV4-1 and TRBJ1-2; D not certain. CDR3 size: 16 residues. The germline V and J ends were trimmed by 1 base and 5 bases, with 17 bases remaining between them. Germline CDR1 reads MGHRA; CDR2 reads YSYEKL. CDR3 residues: CASSQGLTVWEYGYTF. The CDR3 DNA sequence: TGCGCCAGCAGCCAAGGTCTCACAGTTTGGGAGTATGGCTACACCTTC.

The rearrangement joins TRBV29-1 to TRBJ1-2; maybe TRBD1 (6 bases). Trimming stripped 0 bases from V and 2 bases from J, with 13 bases between. The CDR3 has 15 residues. Germline V gene lookup returns CDR1 SQVTM and CDR2 ANQGSEA. CDR3 loop: CSVEDRGQTNYGYTF. CDR3 coding DNA: TGCAGCGTTGAAGATCGAGGACAGACAAACTATGGCTACACCTTC.

J is TRBJ2-5 and V is TRBV18, with 9 bases identical to TRBD1. Germline V gives CDR1 KGHSH, CDR2 LQKENI. V lost 2 bases and J lost 6; bases outside the gene matches: 10. The length of the CDR3 is 16 residues. The CDR3 coding sequence is TGTGCCAGCTCACCAAATACGGGACAGGGCACACAGACCCAGTACTTC. Its protein is CASSPNTGQGTQTQYF. The full variable domain, its missing parts supplied by reference TRBV18 and TRBJ2-5, is NAGVMQNPRHLVRRRGQEARLRCSPMKGHSHVYWYRQLPEEGLKFMVYLQKENIIDESGMPKERFSAEFPKEGPSILRIQQVVRGDSAAYFCASSPNTGQGTQTQYFGPGTRLLVL.